This TCR beta chain was identified during a study of T cells in Graves' hyperthyroidism and ophthalmopathy. Hyperthyroidism in the patients, aged 18 to 65, was newly diagnosed and under 2 months in duration. Between the trimmed V and J ends, which lost 3 bases and 9 bases, there was a span of 21 bases. The germline CDR1 and CDR2 sequences are DFQATT and SNEGSKA (reference sequence). CDR3 length equals 15 residues. This clonotype was detected ten times or more. Researchers took RNA transcripts and amplified the TCR beta CDR3 regions from them. First-round RT-PCR of the TCR CDR3 relied on the HTBI primer set. TCRdb reprocessed the multiplex PCR reads via MiXCR and lists one record per CDR3 protein. This table holds roughly 260,000 distinct CDR3 sequences, just over 14% found once.

The chain is built from TRBV20-1 and TRBJ2-1; possibly TRBD2 for D (5 bases). Source material: blood. The sequence was collected from a woman aged 40-49 years with Graves' hyperthyroidism that later progressed to Graves' ophthalmopathy. CDR3 amino acids: CSARRISSLEAEQFF. CDR3 coding DNA: TGCAGTGCTAGGCGTATTTCTTCTCTGGAGGCTGAGCAGTTCTTC.